This T cell receptor beta chain was obtained from a study of neoadjuvant anti-PD-1 for oral cavity cancer. Background on the study: Nivolumab at 3 mg/kg was mostly given biweekly, three to four doses, pre-surgery. Findings and caveats of the study: Higher pretreatment Treg/Th17 ratios tracked higher pretreatment blood clonality.

Points on this clone: Its target is unknown.

Germline lookup yields CDR1 SNHLY and CDR2 FYNNEI. CDR3 length equals 13 residues. Deletions cut 2 bases from V and 1 base from J, with 5 bases between. The time point denotes: after neoadjuvant nivolumab, at surgical resection. Patients were newly diagnosed with stage II-IVA oral cavity squamous cell carcinoma without prior systemic or radiation treatment. Blood cells were analyzed directly, without culture or expansion. Sequenced by immunoSEQ multiplex PCR; TCRdb stores in-frame clones only, minus some. The table has 35,000 to 50,000 clones, approximately 80% seen once. The starting material was PBMCs, obtained after nivolumab (anti-PD-1) treatment. The chain carries TRBV2 and TRBJ1-1; no reliable D call. The sequence came from a person between 40 and 79 years old with oral cavity squamous cell carcinoma. CDR3 nucleotides: TGTGCCAGCAGTGAAAACTCGAACACTGAAGCTTTCTTT. It yields the protein CASSENSNTEAFF.